This T cell receptor (beta chain) was recovered during a study of regulatory T cells in long-lasting Graves disease. Investigators prepared the TCR beta libraries by applying iRepertoire HTBI primers and Arm-PCR of CDR3 regions. TCRdb recomputed calls from the multiplex PCR reads with MiXCR, one row per CDR3 protein. The sample lists roughly 610,000 distinct CDR3 sequences; about 16% were seen once. Noted time point: newly diagnosed GD, antithyroid drugs for less than 3 months. RNA extracted from PBMCs served as the sequencing template. Per germline, CDR1 DFQATT and CDR2 SNEGSKA (reference sequence). Trimming took 6 bases from V and 0 from J; bases not matched to a gene: 16. This CDR3 contains 19 residues. The same data also went into a second study, on T cells in Graves' hyperthyroidism and ophthalmopathy. That source adds: Hyperthyroidism was newly diagnosed in patients aged 18 to 65 (duration under 2 months).

The origin of this receptor is a man younger than 30 with Graves disease. The sample was peripheral blood mononuclear cells (PBMCs), taken at new diagnosis, from a patient treated with antithyroid drugs. The chain has TRBV20-1 and TRBJ2-6; 8 nucleotides agree with TRBD1. DNA of the CDR3: TGCAGTGCCCGGCCCTTAAGGGGGACAGGCCGCTCTGGGGCCAACGTCCTGACTTTC. Its protein is CSARPLRGTGRSGANVLTF.